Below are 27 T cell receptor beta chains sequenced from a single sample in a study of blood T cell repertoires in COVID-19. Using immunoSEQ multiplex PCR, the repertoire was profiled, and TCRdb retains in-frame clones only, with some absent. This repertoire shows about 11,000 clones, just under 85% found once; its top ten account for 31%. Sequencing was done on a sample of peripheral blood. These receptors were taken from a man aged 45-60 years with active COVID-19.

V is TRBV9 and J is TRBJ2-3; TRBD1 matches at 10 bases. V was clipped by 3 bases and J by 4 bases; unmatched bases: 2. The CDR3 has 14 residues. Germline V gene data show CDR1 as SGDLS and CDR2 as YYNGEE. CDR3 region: CASSDGQGADTQYF. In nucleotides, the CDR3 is TGTGCCAGCAGCGACGGACAGGGGGCAGATACGCAGTATTTT.

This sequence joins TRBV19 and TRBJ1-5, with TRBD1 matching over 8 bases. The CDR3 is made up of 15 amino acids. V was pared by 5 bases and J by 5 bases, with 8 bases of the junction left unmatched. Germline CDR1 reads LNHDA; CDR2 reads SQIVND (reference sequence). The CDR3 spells CASSPTGQGDQPQHF. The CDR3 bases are TGTGCCAGTAGTCCAACCGGACAGGGTGATCAGCCCCAGCATTTT.

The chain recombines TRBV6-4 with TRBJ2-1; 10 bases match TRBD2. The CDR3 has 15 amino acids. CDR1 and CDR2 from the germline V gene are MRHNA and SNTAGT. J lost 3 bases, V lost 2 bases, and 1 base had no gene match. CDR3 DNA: TGTGCCAGCAGTGACGCTAGCGGGAGCTACAATGAGCAGTTCTTC. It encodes CASSDASGSYNEQFF.

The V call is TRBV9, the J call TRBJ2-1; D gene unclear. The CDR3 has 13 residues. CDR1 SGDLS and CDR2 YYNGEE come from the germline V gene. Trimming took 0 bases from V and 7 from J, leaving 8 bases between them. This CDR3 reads CASSVAPGNEQFF. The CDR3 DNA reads TGTGCCAGCAGCGTAGCCCCCGGGAATGAGCAGTTCTTC.

CDR3 DNA: TGTGCCAGCAGCGACCTGGGGGGGCCAATGGACATTCAGTACTTC. It specifies CASSDLGGPMDIQYF. J is TRBJ2-4 and V is TRBV11-2, with D perhaps TRBD2 (7 bases). Germline values: CDR1 SGHAT, CDR2 FQNNGV. The CDR3 length is 15 residues. The V gene lost 5 bases and the J gene lost 8 bases, with 19 bases spanning the gap.

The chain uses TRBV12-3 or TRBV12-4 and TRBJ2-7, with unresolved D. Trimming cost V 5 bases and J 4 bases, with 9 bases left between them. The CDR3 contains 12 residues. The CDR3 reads CASSHESYEQYF. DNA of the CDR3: TGTGCCAGCAGTCACGAGAGTTACGAGCAGTACTTC.

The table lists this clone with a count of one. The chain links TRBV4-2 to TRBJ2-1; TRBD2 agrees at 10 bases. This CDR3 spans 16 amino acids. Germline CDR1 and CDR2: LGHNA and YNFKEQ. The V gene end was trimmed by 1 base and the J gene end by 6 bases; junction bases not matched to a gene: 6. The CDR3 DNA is TGTGCCAGCAGCCAAGGTCTAGCGGGAGAGAGCAATGAGCAGTTCTTC. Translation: CASSQGLAGESNEQFF.

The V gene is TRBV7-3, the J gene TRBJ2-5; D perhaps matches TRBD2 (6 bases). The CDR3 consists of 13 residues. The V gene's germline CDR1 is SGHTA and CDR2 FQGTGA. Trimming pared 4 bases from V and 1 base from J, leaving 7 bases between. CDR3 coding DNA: TGTGCCAGCAGCTCGGGACTCCAAGAGACCCAGTACTTC. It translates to CASSSGLQETQYF.

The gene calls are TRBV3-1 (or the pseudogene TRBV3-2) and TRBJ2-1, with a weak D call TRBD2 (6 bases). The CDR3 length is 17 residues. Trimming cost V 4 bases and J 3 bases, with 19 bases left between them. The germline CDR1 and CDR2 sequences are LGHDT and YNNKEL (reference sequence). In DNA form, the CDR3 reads TGTGCCAGCAGCCCCTATTTTGCGGGAAATGACTACAATGAGCAGTTCTTC. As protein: CASSPYFAGNDYNEQFF.

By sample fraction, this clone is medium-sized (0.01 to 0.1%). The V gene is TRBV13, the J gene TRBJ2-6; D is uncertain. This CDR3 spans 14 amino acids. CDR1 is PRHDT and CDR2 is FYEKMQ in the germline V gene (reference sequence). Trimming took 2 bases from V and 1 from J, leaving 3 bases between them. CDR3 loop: CASSLRSGANVLTF. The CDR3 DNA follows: TGTGCCAGCAGCTTACGTTCTGGGGCCAACGTCCTGACTTTC.

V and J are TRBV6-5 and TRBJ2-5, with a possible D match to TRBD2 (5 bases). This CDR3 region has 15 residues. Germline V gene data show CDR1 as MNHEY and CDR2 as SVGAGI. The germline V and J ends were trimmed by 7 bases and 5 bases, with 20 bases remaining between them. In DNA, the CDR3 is TGTGCCAGCACCGAGAGGCAGGAGGTACCGGAGACCCAGTACTTC. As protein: CASTERQEVPETQYF.

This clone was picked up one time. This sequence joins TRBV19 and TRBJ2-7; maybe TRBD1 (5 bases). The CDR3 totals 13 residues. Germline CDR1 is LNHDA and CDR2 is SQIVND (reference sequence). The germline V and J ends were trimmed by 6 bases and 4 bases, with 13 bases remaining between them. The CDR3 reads CASRGQGRYEQYF. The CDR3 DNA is TGTGCCAGTAGGGGTCAGGGAAGATACGAGCAGTACTTC.

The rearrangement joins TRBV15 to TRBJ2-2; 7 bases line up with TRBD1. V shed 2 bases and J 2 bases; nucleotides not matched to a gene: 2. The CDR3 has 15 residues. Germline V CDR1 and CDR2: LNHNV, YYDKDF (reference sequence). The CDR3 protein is CATSRRQGNTGELFF. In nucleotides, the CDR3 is TGTGCCACCAGCAGACGACAGGGAAACACCGGGGAGCTGTTTTTT.

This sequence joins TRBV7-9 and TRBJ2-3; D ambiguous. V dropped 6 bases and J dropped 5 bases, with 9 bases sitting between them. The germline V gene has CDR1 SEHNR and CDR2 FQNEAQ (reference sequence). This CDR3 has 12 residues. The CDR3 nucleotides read TGTGCCAGCAGTTATGGAGAAGATACGCAGTATTTT. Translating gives CASSYGEDTQYF.

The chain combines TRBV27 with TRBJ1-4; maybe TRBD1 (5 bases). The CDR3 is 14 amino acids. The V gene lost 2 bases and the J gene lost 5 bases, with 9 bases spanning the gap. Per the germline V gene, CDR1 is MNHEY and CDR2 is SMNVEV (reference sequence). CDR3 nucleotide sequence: TGTGCCAGCAGTTTACTGGGGCCAAATGAAAAACTGTTTTTT. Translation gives CASSLLGPNEKLFF. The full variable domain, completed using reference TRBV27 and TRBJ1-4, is EAQVTQNPRYLITVTGKKLTVTCSQNMNHEYMSWYRQDPGLGLRQIYYSMNVEVTDKGDVPEGYKVSRKEKRNFPLILESPSPNQTSLYFCASSLLGPNEKLFFGSGTQLSVL.

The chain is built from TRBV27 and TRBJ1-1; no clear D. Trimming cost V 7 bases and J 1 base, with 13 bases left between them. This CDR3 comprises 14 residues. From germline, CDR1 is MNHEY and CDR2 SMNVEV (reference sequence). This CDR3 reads CASTRTGGNTEAFF. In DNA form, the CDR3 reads TGTGCCAGCACCCGAACGGGTGGGAACACTGAAGCTTTCTTT.

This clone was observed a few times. As DNA, the CDR3 is TGTGCCAGCAGCCAGCTCCCGGGACAGGGCGACAATGAGCAGTTCTTC. This translates into CASSQLPGQGDNEQFF. The chain is built from TRBV14 and TRBJ2-1; TRBD1 matches at 9 bases. The CDR3 spans 16 residues. The J segment lost 5 bases and the V segment lost 3 bases, leaving 8 bases of the junction unmatched. CDR1 SGHDN and CDR2 FVKESK come from the germline V gene.

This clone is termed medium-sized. The CDR3 spells CASSWVLSAEGPGTDTQYF. CDR3 in DNA: TGTGCCAGCAGTTGGGTCCTCAGCGCCGAGGGCCCGGGCACAGATACGCAGTATTTT. The chain links TRBV28 to TRBJ2-3; a weak D match, TRBD2 (5 bases). Per germline, CDR1 MDHEN and CDR2 SYDVKM. The V and J ends lost 4 bases and 1 base respectively, with 24 bases between them. The CDR3 is 19 amino acids.

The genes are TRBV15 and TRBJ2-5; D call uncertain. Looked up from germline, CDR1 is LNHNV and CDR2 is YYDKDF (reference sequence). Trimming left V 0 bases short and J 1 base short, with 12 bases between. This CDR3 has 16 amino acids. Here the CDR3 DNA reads TGTGCCACCAGCAGAGATTCCCTGGTCAGCCAAGAGACCCAGTACTTC. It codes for CATSRDSLVSQETQYF.

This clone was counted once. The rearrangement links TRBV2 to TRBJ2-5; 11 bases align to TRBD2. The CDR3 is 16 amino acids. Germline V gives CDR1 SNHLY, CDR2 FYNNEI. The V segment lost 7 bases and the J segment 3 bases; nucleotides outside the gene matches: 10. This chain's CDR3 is CASIHAPGLAEETQYF. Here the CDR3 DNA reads TGTGCCAGCATCCACGCTCCGGGACTAGCGGAAGAGACCCAGTACTTC.

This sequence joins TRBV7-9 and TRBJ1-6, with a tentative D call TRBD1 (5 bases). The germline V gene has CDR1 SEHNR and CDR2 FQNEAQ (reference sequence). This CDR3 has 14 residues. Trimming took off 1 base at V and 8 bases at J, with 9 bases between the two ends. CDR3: CASSLVQGYSPLHF. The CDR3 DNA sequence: TGTGCCAGCAGCTTAGTCCAGGGATATTCACCCCTCCACTTT.

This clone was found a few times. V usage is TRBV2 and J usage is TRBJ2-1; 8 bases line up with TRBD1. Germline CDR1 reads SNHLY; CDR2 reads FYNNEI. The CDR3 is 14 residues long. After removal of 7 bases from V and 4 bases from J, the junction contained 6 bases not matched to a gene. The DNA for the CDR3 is TGTGCCAGCATGAGGACAGGGACGTACAATGAGCAGTTCTTC. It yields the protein CASMRTGTYNEQFF.

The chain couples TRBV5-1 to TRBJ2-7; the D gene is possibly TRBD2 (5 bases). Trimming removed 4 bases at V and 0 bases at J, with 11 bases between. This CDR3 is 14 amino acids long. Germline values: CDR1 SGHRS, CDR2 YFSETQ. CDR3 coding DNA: TGCGCCAGCAGCGGGAGCGGAAGCTCCTACGAGCAGTACTTC. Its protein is CASSGSGSSYEQYF.

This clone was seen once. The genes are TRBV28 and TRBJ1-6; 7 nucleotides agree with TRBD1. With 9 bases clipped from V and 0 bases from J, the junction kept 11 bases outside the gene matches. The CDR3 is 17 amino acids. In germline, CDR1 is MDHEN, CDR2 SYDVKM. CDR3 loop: CASKGDSDISYNSPLHF. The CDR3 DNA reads TGTGCCAGTAAAGGGGACAGCGATATCTCCTATAATTCACCCCTCCACTTT. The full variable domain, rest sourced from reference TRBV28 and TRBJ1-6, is DVKVTQSSRYLVKRTGEKVFLECVQDMDHENMFWYRQDPGLGLRLIYFSYDVKMKEKGDIPEGYSVSREKKERFSLILESASTNQTSMYLCASKGDSDISYNSPLHFGNGTRLTVT.

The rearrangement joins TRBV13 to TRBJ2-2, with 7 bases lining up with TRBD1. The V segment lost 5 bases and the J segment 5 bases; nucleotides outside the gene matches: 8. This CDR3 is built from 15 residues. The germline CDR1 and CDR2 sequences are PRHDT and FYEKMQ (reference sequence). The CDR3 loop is CASSPTGTKTGELFF. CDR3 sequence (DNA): TGTGCCAGCAGCCCGACAGGGACAAAGACCGGGGAGCTGTTTTTT.

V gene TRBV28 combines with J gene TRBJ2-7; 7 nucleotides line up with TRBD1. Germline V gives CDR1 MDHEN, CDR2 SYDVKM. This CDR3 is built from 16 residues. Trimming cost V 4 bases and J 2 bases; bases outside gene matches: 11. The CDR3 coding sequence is TGTGCCAGCAGTTGGACACCCGGACAGGCCGCCTACGAGCAGTACTTC. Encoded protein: CASSWTPGQAAYEQYF.

The CDR3 nucleotides are TGTGCCAGCAGTGAATGGGGCCAGACCTTAATCCCTAGCGGGACGGGCGGGGAGACCCAGTACTTC. Translation gives CASSEWGQTLIPSGTGGETQYF. The genes are TRBV6-1 and TRBJ2-5, with 9 bases aligning to TRBD2. Trimming removed 2 bases from V and 5 bases from J; junction bases left unmatched: 27. The CDR3 has 22 residues. Per the germline V gene, CDR1 is MNHNS and CDR2 is SASEGT.